This TCR beta chain is drawn from a study of memory B cells and T cells in multiple sclerosis. Study conclusions and caveats: Shared clonotype counts depended on differing compartment clone-set sizes and were normalized.

This clone has just a few counts. Its antigen is currently unknown. The CDR3 loop spans 18 amino acids. Only in-frame clones appear in the TCRdb table, and some are missing; sequencing was by immunoSEQ multiplex PCR. The data contain several thousand clones, about 60% of them seen just once; the ten biggest clones take up about 30%. The chain employs TRBV21-1 and TRBJ2-1; no DNA check was done on the table's D call, TRBD1. TRBV21-1 constitutes a pseudogene. This TCR derives from a human donor with multiple sclerosis. The sample taken for sequencing was memory (CD45RO+) CD8+ T cells from blood. This chain's CDR3 is CASSKGIGRGERYNEQFF. In DNA, the CDR3 is TGTGCCAGCAGCAAAGGAATTGGCAGGGGGGAAAGATACAATGAGCAGTTCTTC.